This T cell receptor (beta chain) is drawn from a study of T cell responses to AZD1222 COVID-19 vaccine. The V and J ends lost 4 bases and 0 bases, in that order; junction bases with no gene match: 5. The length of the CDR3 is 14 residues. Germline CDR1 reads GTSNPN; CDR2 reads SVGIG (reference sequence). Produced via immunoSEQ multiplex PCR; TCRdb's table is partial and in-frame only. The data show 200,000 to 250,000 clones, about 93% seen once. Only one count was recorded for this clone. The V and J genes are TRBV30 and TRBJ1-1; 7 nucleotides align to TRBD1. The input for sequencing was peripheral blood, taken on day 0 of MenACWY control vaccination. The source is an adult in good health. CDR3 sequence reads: CAWNRGVMNTEAFF. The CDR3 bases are TGTGCCTGGAACAGGGGCGTTATGAACACTGAAGCTTTCTTT.